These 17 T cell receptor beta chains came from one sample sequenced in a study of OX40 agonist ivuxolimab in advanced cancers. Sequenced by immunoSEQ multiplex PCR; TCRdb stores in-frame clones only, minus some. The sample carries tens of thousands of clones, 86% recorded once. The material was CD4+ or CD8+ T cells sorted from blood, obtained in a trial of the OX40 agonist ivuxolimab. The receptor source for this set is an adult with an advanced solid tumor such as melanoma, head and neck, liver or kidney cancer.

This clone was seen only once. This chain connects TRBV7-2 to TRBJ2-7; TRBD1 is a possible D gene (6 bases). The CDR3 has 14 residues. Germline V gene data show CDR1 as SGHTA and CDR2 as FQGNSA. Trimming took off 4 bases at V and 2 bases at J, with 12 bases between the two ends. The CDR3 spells CASSWGHATYEQYF. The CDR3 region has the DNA TGTGCCAGCAGCTGGGGACATGCGACCTACGAGCAGTACTTC.

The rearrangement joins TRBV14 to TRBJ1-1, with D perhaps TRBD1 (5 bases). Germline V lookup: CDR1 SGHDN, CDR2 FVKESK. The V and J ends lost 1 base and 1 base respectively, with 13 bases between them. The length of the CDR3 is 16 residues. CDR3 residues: CASSQARPGPNTEAFF. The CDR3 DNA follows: TGTGCCAGCAGCCAAGCTAGGCCAGGGCCGAACACTGAAGCTTTCTTT.

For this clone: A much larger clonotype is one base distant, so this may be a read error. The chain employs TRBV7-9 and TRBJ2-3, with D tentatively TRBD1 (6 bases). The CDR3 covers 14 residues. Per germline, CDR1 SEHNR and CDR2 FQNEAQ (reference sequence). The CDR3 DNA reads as TGTGCCAGCAGCTTGGACAGTAGCATAGATACGCAGTATTTT. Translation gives CASSLDSSIDTQYF.

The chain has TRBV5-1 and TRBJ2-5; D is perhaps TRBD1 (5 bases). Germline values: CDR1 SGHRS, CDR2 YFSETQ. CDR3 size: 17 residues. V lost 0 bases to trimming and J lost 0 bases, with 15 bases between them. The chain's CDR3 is CASSLVVDTKHQETQYF. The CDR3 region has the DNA TGCGCCAGCAGCTTGGTGGTGGACACAAAACACCAAGAGACCCAGTACTTC. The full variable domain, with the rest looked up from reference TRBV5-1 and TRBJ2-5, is KAGVTQTPRYLIKTRGQQVTLSCSPISGHRSVSWYQQTPGQGLQFLFEYFSETQRNKGNFPGRFSGRQFSNSRSEMNVSTLELGDSALYLCASSLVVDTKHQETQYFGPGTRLLVL.

The CDR3 spells CASSTAGTAYEQYF. The CDR3 DNA follows: TGTGCCAGCAGCACGGCAGGGACGGCCTACGAGCAGTACTTC. The rearrangement joins TRBV6-1 to TRBJ2-7; D possibly uses TRBD1 or TRBD2 (5 bases each). The CDR3 is 14 residues long. Per the germline V gene, CDR1 is MNHNS and CDR2 is SASEGT. The ends were cut back, 6 bases at V and 2 bases at J, with 14 bases in the middle.

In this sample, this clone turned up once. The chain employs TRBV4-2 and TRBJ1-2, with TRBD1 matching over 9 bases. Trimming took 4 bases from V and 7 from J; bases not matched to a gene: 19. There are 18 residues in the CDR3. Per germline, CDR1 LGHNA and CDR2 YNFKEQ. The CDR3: CASSLTNRAGTGLGGYTF. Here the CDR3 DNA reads TGTGCCAGCAGCCTCACTAACAGGGCCGGGACAGGGTTGGGTGGCTACACCTTC.

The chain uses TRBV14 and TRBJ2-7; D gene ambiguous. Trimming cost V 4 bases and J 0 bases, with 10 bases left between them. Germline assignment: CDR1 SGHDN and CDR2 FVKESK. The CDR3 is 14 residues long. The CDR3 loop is CASSPYSVSYEQYF. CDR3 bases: TGTGCCAGCAGCCCCTACTCGGTCTCCTACGAGCAGTACTTC.

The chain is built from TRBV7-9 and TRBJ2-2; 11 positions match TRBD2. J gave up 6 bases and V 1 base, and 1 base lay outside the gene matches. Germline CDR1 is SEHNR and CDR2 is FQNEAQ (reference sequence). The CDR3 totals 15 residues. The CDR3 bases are TGTGCCAGCAGCTTAGGACTAGCGGGATCCGGGGAGCTGTTTTTT. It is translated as CASSLGLAGSGELFF.

The CDR3 here is CASRRWTGAYNEQFF. In DNA form, the CDR3 reads TGTGCCAGCAGGCGGTGGACAGGAGCCTACAATGAGCAGTTCTTC. This chain links TRBV27 with TRBJ2-1, with 7 bases that match TRBD1. The length of the CDR3 is 15 residues. J was trimmed by 2 bases and V by 6 bases; bases with no gene match: 7. The V gene's germline CDR1 is MNHEY and CDR2 SMNVEV (reference sequence).

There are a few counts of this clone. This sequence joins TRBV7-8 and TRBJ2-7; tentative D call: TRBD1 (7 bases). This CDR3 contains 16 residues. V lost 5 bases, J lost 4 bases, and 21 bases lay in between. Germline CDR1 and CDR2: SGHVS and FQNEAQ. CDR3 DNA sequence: TGTGCCAGCAGCCCTCAGGGGGAACCGGGGGTTTACGAGCAGTACTTC. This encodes CASSPQGEPGVYEQYF.

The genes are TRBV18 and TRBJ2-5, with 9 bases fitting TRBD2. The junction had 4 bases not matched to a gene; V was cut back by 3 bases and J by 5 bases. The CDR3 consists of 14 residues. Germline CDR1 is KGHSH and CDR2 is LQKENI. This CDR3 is CASSPGLAPETQYF. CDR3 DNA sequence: TGTGCCAGCTCACCGGGACTAGCTCCGGAGACCCAGTACTTC. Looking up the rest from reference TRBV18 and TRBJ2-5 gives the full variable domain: NAGVMQNPRHLVRRRGQEARLRCSPMKGHSHVYWYRQLPEEGLKFMVYLQKENIIDESGMPKERFSAEFPKEGPSILRIQQVVRGDSAAYFCASSPGLAPETQYFGPGTRLLVL.

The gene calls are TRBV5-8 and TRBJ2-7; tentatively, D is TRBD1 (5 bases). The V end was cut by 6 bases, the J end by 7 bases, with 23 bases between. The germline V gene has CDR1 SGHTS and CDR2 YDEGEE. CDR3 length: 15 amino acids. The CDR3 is CASIGHSRAAQEQYF. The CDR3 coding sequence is TGTGCCAGCATCGGACATTCCAGGGCCGCCCAAGAGCAGTACTTC. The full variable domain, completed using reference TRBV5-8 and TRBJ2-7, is EAGVTQSPTHLIKTRGQQATLRCSPISGHTSVYWYQQALGLGLQFLLWYDEGEERNRGNFPPRFSGRQFPNYSSELNVNALELEDSALYLCASIGHSRAAQEQYFGPGTRLTVT.

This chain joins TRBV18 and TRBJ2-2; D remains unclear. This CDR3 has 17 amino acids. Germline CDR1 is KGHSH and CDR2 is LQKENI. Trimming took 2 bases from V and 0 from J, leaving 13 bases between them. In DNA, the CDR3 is TGTGCCAGCTCACCAGGACCCCCGATCGCGAACACCGGGGAGCTGTTTTTT. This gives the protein CASSPGPPIANTGELFF.

The CDR3 nucleotides read TGCGCCAGCAGCTTGGAGGGAGGTAAAGAGACCCAGTACTTC. It codes for CASSLEGGKETQYF. The chain uses TRBV5-1 and TRBJ2-5; a possible D gene is TRBD2 (6 bases). Germline V lookup: CDR1 SGHRS, CDR2 YFSETQ. The CDR3 runs to 14 residues. Trimming removed 0 bases at V and 3 bases at J, with 9 bases between. Full variable domain (remainder filled in from reference TRBV5-1 and TRBJ2-5): KAGVTQTPRYLIKTRGQQVTLSCSPISGHRSVSWYQQTPGQGLQFLFEYFSETQRNKGNFPGRFSGRQFSNSRSEMNVSTLELGDSALYLCASSLEGGKETQYFGPGTRLLVL.

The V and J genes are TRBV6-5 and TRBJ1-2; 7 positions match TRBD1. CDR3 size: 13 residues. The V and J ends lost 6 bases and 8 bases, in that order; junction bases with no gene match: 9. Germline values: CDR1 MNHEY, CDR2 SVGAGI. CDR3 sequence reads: CASRGTVEGGYTF. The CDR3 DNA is TGTGCCAGCAGGGGGACAGTCGAAGGGGGCTACACCTTC.

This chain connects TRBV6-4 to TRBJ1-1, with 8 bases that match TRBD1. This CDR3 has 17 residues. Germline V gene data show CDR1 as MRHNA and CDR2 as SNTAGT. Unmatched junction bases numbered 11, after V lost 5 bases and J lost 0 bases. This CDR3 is CASSFRTGRSMNTEAFF. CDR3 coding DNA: TGTGCCAGCAGTTTCCGGACAGGGCGTTCCATGAACACTGAAGCTTTCTTT.

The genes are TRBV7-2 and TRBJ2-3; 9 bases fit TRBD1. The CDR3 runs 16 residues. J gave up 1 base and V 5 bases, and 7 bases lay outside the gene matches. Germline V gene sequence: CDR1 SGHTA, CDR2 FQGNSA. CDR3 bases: TGTGCCAGCAGCCAATGGACAGGGGTCGGCACAGATACGCAGTATTTT. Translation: CASSQWTGVGTDTQYF. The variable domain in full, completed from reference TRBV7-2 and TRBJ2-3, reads GAGVSQSPSNKVTEKGKDVELRCDPISGHTALYWYRQSLGQGLEFLIYFQGNSAPDKSGLPSDRFSAERTGGSVSTLTIQRTQQEDSAVYLCASSQWTGVGTDTQYFGPGTRLTVL.